This T cell receptor beta chain was observed in a study of blood T cell repertoires in COVID-19. Looking at the study overall: In each case, the material was cDNA or gDNA derived from T cells, B-cell-depleted T cells, or PBMCs.

This CDR3 spans 18 amino acids. Germline trimming cut 4 bases from V and 0 bases from J; bases unmatched to any gene: 10. Germline values: CDR1 KGHDR, CDR2 SFDVKD. Authors' analysis steps: Estimates of nucleated cell counts were drawn from the amplification of reference gene primers. TCRdb's table, derived via immunoSEQ multiplex PCR, lists solely in-frame clones and lacks some. V, J and clone size were drawn from that table, and D and trimming were deduced from the DNA. The sample records over 200,000 clones, 70% to 90% being singletons. The origin of this receptor is a woman between 18 and 29 years old who had recovered from COVID-19. V is TRBV24-1 and J is TRBJ2-7; 11 nucleotides line up with TRBD2. Sequenced material: peripheral blood. CDR3: CATSDPGTSGAGSYEQYF. The CDR3 DNA follows: TGTGCCACCAGTGACCCCGGGACTAGCGGTGCTGGCTCCTACGAGCAGTACTTC.